The source of this T cell receptor (beta chain) is a study of T cells in Graves' hyperthyroidism and ophthalmopathy (dated 2019 in TCRdb). Turning to the overall study: Peripheral blood was sampled at the time of initial diagnosis, prior to any treatment. To identify distinguishing TCR V-J signatures, a discovery cohort of around 100 patients was used, comprising roughly 45 with Graves' ophthalmopathy and 57 with stable Graves' hyperthyroidism. In more than five Graves' hyperthyroidism patients, the study also compared T-cell repertoires from thyroid tissue with T-cell repertoires from blood. The paper reports TCR Vbeta CDR3 sequencing of fewer than 150 peripheral blood samples: 43 ophthalmopathy, around 80 hyperthyroidism and about 17 progressor patients. Prospective prediction of ophthalmopathy was tested in an independent validation cohort consisting of about 20 hyperthyroidism patients and approximately 16 patients who later progressed to ophthalmopathy. The roughly 91 discovery patients were randomly divided into training and test sets at a 7:3 ratio. After sampling, hyperthyroidism patients received methimazole starting at 30 mg daily, and ophthalmopathy patients received high-dose intravenous methylprednisolone.

This clonotype has ten or more counts. The specificity of this receptor is unknown. No per-base quality is available; no much larger clone lies one base away. From the cysteine through the phenylalanine, the CDR3 covers 14 amino acids. CDR3 DNA is the only sequence kept; it has 42 bases, read in frame from the first base. The trim is 2 bases for V and 2 bases for J, with a gap of 10 bases between the germline ends. The germline V gene encodes CDR1 SGHNT and CDR2 YENEEA. Stable Graves' hyperthyroidism was defined as no progression to ophthalmopathy during 18 months of follow-up. The hyperthyroidism patients were between 18 and 65 years old and newly diagnosed, with a disease duration of less than 2 months. Patients with uncontrolled infections, other autoimmune diseases, pregnancy or lactation were excluded. Diagnoses relied on clinical symptoms, serum thyroxine and TRAb, thyroid ultrasound and orbital computed tomography. PBMCs were isolated from about 9 ml of fresh peripheral blood by Ficoll-Paque density gradient centrifugation. Total RNA was extracted with Trizol reagent, and quality was checked on an Agilent 2100 Bioanalyzer.

Study-level results and caveats: During validation, the model predicted progression to ophthalmopathy a median of approximately 6 months ahead of onset, with almost 71% sensitivity and roughly 72% specificity. Most expanded thyroid clonotypes (frequency above 0.001) were also detected in blood, suggesting blood repertoires may reflect thyroid immune responses. In cross-validation, a model built on a 13 V-J signature told ophthalmopathy apart from stable hyperthyroidism with 87.88% sensitivity and roughly 81% specificity, and in testing the same model reached 80%/75%. Sample size was not statistically predetermined, and blinding of investigators to group allocation was not performed.

The TCR beta CDR3 regions were amplified from RNA transcripts. A first-round RT-PCR of the TCR CDR3 used the HTBI primer set with the Qiagen OneStep RT-PCR kit. The libraries were constructed in a second round of multiplex PCR and then size-selected and purified. Libraries were sequenced paired-end with 100 bp reads on an Illumina HiSeq2000. On the authors' methods: SOAPnuke was used to process the raw data, with reads discarded if the reads contained adapters or uncalled bases, had a mean Phred below 15, or lacked an exact constant-primer or identifier match. High-quality paired reads were merged using COPE v1.2.5, and each unique nucleotide sequence was defined as a clonotype. Clonotypes were aligned to IMGT TRBV, TRBD and TRBJ reference segments using MiTCR v1.1. The analysis included only V-J combinations with a frequency above 0.0001, which together covered 98% to 99.2% of the repertoires. A TCS score was defined as the ratio between F50 (clonal expansion) and ExV (chaos), using BLOSUM62-based TCRdist between CDR3 peptides within each V-J. Welch's t-statistics and random forest reduced roughly 540 V-J features to fewer than 15, which were used in a naive Bayes classifier (R e1071). Clones were called with MiXCR by TCRdb after fastp trimmed the public reads at Q25, and only in-frame beta chains were retained. All rows with the same CDR3 protein become a single entry with the most common DNA and genes. The V and J calls here are based on TCRdb, not the publication. In all, the sample holds approximately 640,000 distinct CDR3 sequences, and around 15% of those were seen once. Of the sample, approximately 3.8% falls within the top ten clones.

This clonotype originated in a woman in her twenties or thirties with Graves' hyperthyroidism. The chain is encoded by TRBV11-3 joined to TRBJ2-7; the D gene is possibly TRBD2, with 6 bases matching. The sequenced material came from blood. The DNA sequence is as follows: TGTGCCAGCAGCTTAATTAGCGGTGCCTACGAGCAGTACTTC. Translated, it gives CASSLISGAYEQYF.